A selection of T cell receptor beta chains follows, all from one sample in a study of T cell responses to AZD1222 COVID-19 vaccine. This table comes from immunoSEQ multiplex PCR, and its TCRdb copy is limited to in-frame clones, with some not included. Of approximately 140,000 clones in the sample, about 92% are singletons; the top ten hold 0.75% to 1%. Sequenced material: peripheral blood, taken on day 0 of MenACWY control vaccination. Source of these receptors: an adult in good health. Both conserved end residues are part of each CDR3. The order of the fields is clone size, V gene, D gene, J gene, CDR3 protein, CDR3 DNA. A D gene is named only where the DNA matches it firmly. The size of a clone is reported for some rows only, either as once, few or many, or as a class for expanded clones.

.	TRBV28	TRBD2	TRBJ2-1	CASSSLLAGGDDEQFF	TGTGCCAGCAGTTCACTCCTAGCGGGAGGGGATGATGAGCAGTTCTTC
.	TRBV19	TRBD1	TRBJ1-1	CASRGQGWAEAFF	TGTGCCAGCAGAGGACAGGGGTGGGCTGAAGCTTTCTTT
once	TRBV3-1/TRBV3-2	TRBD2	TRBJ2-3	CASSQDRLAGLADTQYF	TGTGCCAGCAGCCAAGATAGACTAGCGGGACTTGCAGATACGCAGTATTTT
.	TRBV11-2	.	TRBJ1-5	CASSLERGGGQPQHF	TGTGCCAGCAGCTTAGAGAGGGGTGGGGGTCAGCCCCAGCATTTT
few	TRBV4-3	.	TRBJ2-2	CASSQDLGQLNTGELFF	TGCGCCAGCAGCCAAGATCTAGGACAGCTGAACACCGGGGAGCTGTTTTTT
.	TRBV19	TRBD2	TRBJ2-3	CASRFSAGDADTQYF	TGTGCCAGCAGGTTCAGTGCGGGAGATGCAGATACGCAGTATTTT
.	TRBV27	.	TRBJ2-7	CASSSYGTAYEQYF	TGTGCCAGCAGTTCGTATGGGACCGCCTACGAGCAGTACTTC
.	TRBV6-4	TRBD1	TRBJ2-6	CASSDTTTTGGSSGANVLTF	TGTGCCAGCAGTGACACCACTACGACAGGGGGCTCCTCTGGGGCCAACGTCCTGACTTTC
once	TRBV5-1	TRBD1	TRBJ2-1	CASSFRDRADNEQFF	TGCGCCAGCAGCTTCCGGGACAGGGCAGACAATGAGCAGTTCTTC
.	TRBV18	.	TRBJ1-6	CASSLTDNSPLHF	TGTGCCAGCTCACTAACAGATAATTCACCCCTCCACTTT
.	TRBV6-5	.	TRBJ1-1	CASSYLANTEAFF	TGTGCCAGCAGTTACTTGGCGAACACTGAAGCTTTCTTT
.	TRBV19	TRBD2	TRBJ2-1	CASSMIGGANEQFF	TGTGCCAGTAGTATGATCGGGGGGGCAAATGAGCAGTTCTTC
.	TRBV24-1	TRBD1	TRBJ1-5	CATPFLLAGQGNQPQHF	TGTGCCACCCCATTCCTGTTGGCGGGACAGGGGAATCAGCCCCAGCATTTT
once	TRBV2	.	TRBJ2-7	CASAREYEQYF	TGTGCCAGCGCTCGAGAGTACGAGCAGTACTTC
.	TRBV30	TRBD2	TRBJ2-7	CAWRDPGGSDEQYF	TGTGCCTGGAGAGACCCGGGAGGATCGGACGAGCAGTACTTC
once	TRBV20-1	.	TRBJ2-1	CSAYGQEQFF	TGCAGTGCCTACGGACAGGAGCAGTTCTTC
.	TRBV9	TRBD2	TRBJ2-5	CASSVGRASGGQETQYF	TGTGCCAGCAGCGTAGGTAGGGCTAGCGGGGGGCAAGAGACCCAGTACTTC
.	TRBV6-2/TRBV6-3	.	TRBJ1-5	CASSYRGSGQPQHF	TGTGCCAGCAGTTACCGGGGTTCGGGTCAGCCCCAGCATTTT
.	TRBV7-6	.	TRBJ2-5	CASSLRPRETQYF	TGTGCCAGCAGCTTACGGCCTCGAGAGACCCAGTACTTC
.	TRBV11-2	.	TRBJ1-4	CASSPFSRGEGEKLFF	TGTGCCAGCAGCCCCTTCTCCCGGGGTGAGGGTGAAAAACTGTTTTTT
.	TRBV28	.	TRBJ2-5	CASSPGQQETQYF	TGTGCCAGCAGCCCCGGACAGCAAGAGACCCAGTACTTC
.	TRBV27	.	TRBJ1-5	CASSLHDPQGGQPQHF	TGTGCCAGCAGTTTACATGACCCCCAAGGGGGTCAGCCCCAGCATTTT
.	TRBV7-3	.	TRBJ2-6	CASSSQGANVLTF	TGTGCCAGCAGCTCCCAGGGGGCCAACGTCCTGACTTTC
.	TRBV5-4	.	TRBJ1-3	CASSLAISSSGNTIYF	TGTGCCAGCAGCCTGGCCATAAGTAGCTCTGGAAACACCATATATTTT
.	TRBV11-2	.	TRBJ2-4	CANRALNSTLNKNIQYF	TGTGCCAACAGAGCCCTAAACTCAACCCTCAACAAAAACATTCAGTACTTC
.	TRBV11-2	.	TRBJ2-3	CASSLGSDTQYF	TGTGCCAGCAGCTTGGGGTCAGATACGCAGTATTTT
.	TRBV4-1	.	TRBJ1-2	CASSQEVSFQRGYTF	TGCGCCAGCAGCCAAGAAGTAAGTTTTCAGAGAGGCTACACCTTC
.	TRBV29-1	.	TRBJ2-1	CSVEKSDEQFF	TGCAGCGTTGAAAAGTCTGATGAGCAGTTCTTC
once	TRBV2	.	TRBJ1-2	CASSEQGPYGYTF	TGTGCCAGCAGTGAACAGGGGCCCTATGGCTACACCTTC
.	TRBV28	TRBD2	TRBJ2-1	CASRGLDRALDEQFF	TGTGCCAGCAGGGGACTAGACCGGGCTTTGGATGAGCAGTTCTTC
once	TRBV19	TRBD1	TRBJ1-1	CASSFRQGGGTEAFF	TGTGCCAGTAGTTTTCGACAGGGTGGAGGCACTGAAGCTTTCTTT
.	TRBV5-1	TRBD1	TRBJ1-1	CASSLQGDPNTEAFF	TGCGCCAGCAGCTTACAGGGGGACCCGAACACTGAAGCTTTCTTT
.	TRBV7-2	TRBD1	TRBJ1-2	CASSSYRGSDGYTF	TGTGCCAGCAGCTCTTACAGGGGGAGCGATGGCTACACCTTC
.	TRBV5-4	TRBD2	TRBJ2-1	CASSLAGPYNEQFF	TGTGCCAGCAGCCTAGCGGGACCCTACAATGAGCAGTTCTTC
.	TRBV2	.	TRBJ1-4	CASRADSGNEKLFF	TGTGCCAGCAGGGCAGACAGCGGTAATGAAAAACTGTTTTTT
.	TRBV15	TRBD1	TRBJ1-4	CATSSATPGTGGEKLFF	TGTGCCACCAGCTCAGCAACGCCCGGGACAGGGGGTGAAAAACTGTTTTTT
.	TRBV2	.	TRBJ1-1	CASTFSKRGTHTEAFF	TGTGCCAGCACCTTTTCAAAAAGGGGGACACACACTGAAGCTTTCTTT
few	TRBV28	TRBD1	TRBJ1-5	CASSPPGQGSNQPQHF	TGTGCCAGCAGTCCTCCGGGACAGGGGAGCAATCAGCCCCAGCATTTT
once	TRBV19	TRBD2	TRBJ2-1	CASRSASGRAKAQEQFF	TGTGCCAGTAGAAGCGCTAGCGGGAGGGCTAAGGCTCAGGAGCAGTTCTTC
.	TRBV4-1	.	TRBJ1-1	CASSTDSLNTEAFF	TGCGCCAGCAGCACCGACAGCCTTAACACTGAAGCTTTCTTT
once	TRBV19	TRBD2	TRBJ2-1	CASSIREGRGDNEQFF	TGTGCCAGTAGTATCCGGGAGGGCCGTGGGGACAATGAGCAGTTCTTC
.	TRBV12-3/TRBV12-4	.	TRBJ1-5	CASSPGEGLAQHF	TGTGCCAGCAGTCCCGGGGAGGGGCTCGCCCAGCATTTT
.	TRBV12-3/TRBV12-4	.	TRBJ1-1	CASQGRQNTEAFF	TGTGCCAGTCAAGGCAGGCAGAACACTGAAGCTTTCTTT
.	TRBV6-5	.	TRBJ1-5	CASSRAGTEDQPQHF	TGTGCCAGCAGTAGAGCCGGGACGGAAGATCAGCCCCAGCATTTT
.	TRBV15	TRBD1	TRBJ1-4	CATSSQGERNEKLFF	TGTGCCACCAGCAGCCAGGGGGAGAGGAATGAAAAACTGTTTTTT
.	TRBV5-4	.	TRBJ1-1	CASSLDGLANTEAFF	TGTGCCAGCAGCTTGGATGGCCTGGCGAACACTGAAGCTTTCTTT
.	TRBV5-4	TRBD2	TRBJ2-2	CASSLGTSGDTGELFF	TGTGCCAGCAGCTTGGGGACTAGTGGGGACACCGGGGAGCTGTTTTTT
.	TRBV28	.	TRBJ1-2	CASSADGYTF	TGTGCCAGCAGTGCGGATGGCTACACCTTC
.	TRBV9	TRBD1	TRBJ2-7	CASSVGQNYEQYF	TGTGCCAGCAGCGTGGGACAGAACTACGAGCAGTACTTC
.	TRBV6-5	.	TRBJ1-3	CASSTGNTIYF	TGTGCCAGCAGTACTGGAAACACCATATATTTT
.	TRBV2	.	TRBJ2-3	CASSLQSRADTQYF	TGTGCCAGCAGTTTACAGTCTCGTGCAGATACGCAGTATTTT
.	TRBV6-5	.	TRBJ2-5	CASSYWTKETQYF	TGTGCCAGCAGTTACTGGACAAAAGAGACCCAGTACTTC
.	TRBV19	TRBD1	TRBJ1-6	CASTAGTGELNSPLHF	TGTGCCAGTACGGCCGGGACAGGGGAATTAAATTCACCCCTCCACTTT
.	TRBV4-2	TRBD2	TRBJ2-1	CASSQIAGGPFNEQFF	TGTGCCAGCAGCCAAATAGCGGGGGGGCCCTTCAATGAGCAGTTCTTC
.	TRBV10-3	.	TRBJ2-5	CAISRTLAEETQYF	TGTGCCATCAGCAGGACTTTAGCAGAGGAGACCCAGTACTTC
.	TRBV3-1/TRBV3-2	.	TRBJ1-2	CASSQEGVGYTF	TGTGCCAGCAGCCAAGAAGGGGTTGGCTACACCTTC
.	TRBV27	.	TRBJ1-2	CASSLSGEAVSGYTF	TGTGCCAGCAGTTTATCGGGGGAAGCGGTGAGCGGCTACACCTTC
.	TRBV25-1	.	TRBJ1-2	CASSPRDAWNYGYTF	TGTGCCAGCAGCCCCCGGGACGCCTGGAACTATGGCTACACCTTC